The entry below gives a single T cell receptor (beta chain) sequence along with its context. The antigen remains unidentified. The data belong to a study of OX40 agonist ivuxolimab in advanced cancers. Background on the study: Dose-escalation patients were diagnosed with hepatocellular carcinoma, melanoma, renal cell cancer or head and neck cancer. Study-wide points: Among the least clonally expanded were partial responders at 0.1-3.0 mg/kg. In CD8+ T cells, expanded clones were on average more numerous than in CD4+.

This CDR3 has 14 amino acids. Germline lookup yields CDR1 SGHAT and CDR2 FQNNGV. Here immunoSEQ multiplex PCR was the method, and the copy in TCRdb shows in-frame clones only, minus some. The data contain tens of thousands of clones, about 88% of them singletons. Blood sampling was done at baseline, cycle 4 day 1, and cycle 7 day 1. The sequence was obtained from an adult with an advanced solid tumor such as melanoma, head and neck, liver or kidney cancer. V usage is TRBV11-2 and J usage is TRBJ2-5; D is perhaps TRBD2 (5 bases). TRBJ2-7 matches the DNA end more closely, so the J call is doubtful. This specimen was CD4+ or CD8+ T cells sorted from blood, taken in a trial of the OX40 agonist ivuxolimab. DNA for the CDR3: TGTGCCAGCAGCCCAGATCCTAGCAGCTACGAGCAGTACTTC. Protein: CASSPDPSSYEQYF.